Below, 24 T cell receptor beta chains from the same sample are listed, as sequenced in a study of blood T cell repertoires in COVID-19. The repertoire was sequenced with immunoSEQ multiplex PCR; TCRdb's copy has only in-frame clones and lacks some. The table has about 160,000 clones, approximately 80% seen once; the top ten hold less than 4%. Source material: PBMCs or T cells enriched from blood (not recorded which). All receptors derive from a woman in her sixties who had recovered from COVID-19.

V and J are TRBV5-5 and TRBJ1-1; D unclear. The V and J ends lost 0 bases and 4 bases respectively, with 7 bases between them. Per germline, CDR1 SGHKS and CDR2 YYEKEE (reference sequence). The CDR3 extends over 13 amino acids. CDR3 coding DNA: TGTGCCAGCAGCTTGGTGAGGTTCACTGAAGCTTTCTTT. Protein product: CASSLVRFTEAFF.

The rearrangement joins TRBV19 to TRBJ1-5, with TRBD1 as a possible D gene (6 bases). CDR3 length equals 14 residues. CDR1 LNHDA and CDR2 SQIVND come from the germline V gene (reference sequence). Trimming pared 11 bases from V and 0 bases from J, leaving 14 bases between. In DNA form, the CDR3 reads TGTGCCTGTCAACAGGGACATAGCAATCAGCCCCAGCATTTT. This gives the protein CACQQGHSNQPQHF.

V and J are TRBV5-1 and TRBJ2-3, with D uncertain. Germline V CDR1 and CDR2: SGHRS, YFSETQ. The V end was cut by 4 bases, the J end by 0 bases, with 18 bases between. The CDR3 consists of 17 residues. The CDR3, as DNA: TGCGCCAGCAGCGCCACAACACCGACTGGAAGCACAGATACGCAGTATTTT. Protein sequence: CASSATTPTGSTDTQYF.

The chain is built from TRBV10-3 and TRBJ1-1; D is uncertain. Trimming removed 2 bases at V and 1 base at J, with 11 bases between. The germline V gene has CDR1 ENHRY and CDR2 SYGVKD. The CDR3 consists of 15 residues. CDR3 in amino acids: CAISEISVSNTEAFF. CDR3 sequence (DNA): TGTGCCATCAGTGAGATCTCGGTCTCGAACACTGAAGCTTTCTTT.

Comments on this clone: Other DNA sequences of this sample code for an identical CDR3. The CDR3 here is CASSQGTSGGTDTQYF. The CDR3 nucleotides read TGTGCCAGCAGCCAAGGGACTAGCGGAGGCACAGATACGCAGTATTTT. The chain employs TRBV4-2 and TRBJ2-3; 10 bases are shared with TRBD2. Trimming cost V 1 base and J 1 base; bases outside gene matches: 2. This CDR3 has 16 amino acids. Germline assignment: CDR1 LGHNA and CDR2 YNFKEQ.

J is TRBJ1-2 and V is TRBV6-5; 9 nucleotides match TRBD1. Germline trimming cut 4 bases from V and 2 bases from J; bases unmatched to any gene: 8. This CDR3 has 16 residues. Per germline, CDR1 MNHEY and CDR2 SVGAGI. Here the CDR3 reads CASSSPGTGTNYGYTF. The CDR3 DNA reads TGTGCCAGCAGTTCCCCAGGGACAGGGACCAACTATGGCTACACCTTC.

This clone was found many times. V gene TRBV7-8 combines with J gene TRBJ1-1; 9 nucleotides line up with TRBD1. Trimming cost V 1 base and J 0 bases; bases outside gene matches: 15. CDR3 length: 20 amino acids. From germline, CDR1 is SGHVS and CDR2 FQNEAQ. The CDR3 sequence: CASSLVGTGTSTNMNTEAFF. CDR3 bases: TGTGCCAGCAGCTTAGTTGGGACAGGGACCTCAACGAACATGAACACTGAAGCTTTCTTT. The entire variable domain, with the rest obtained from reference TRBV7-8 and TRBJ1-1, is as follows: GAGVSQSPRYKVAKRGQDVALRCDPISGHVSLFWYQQALGQGPEFLTYFQNEAQLDKSGLPSDRFFAERPEGSVSTLKIQRTQQEDSAVYLCASSLVGTGTSTNMNTEAFFGQGTRLTVV.

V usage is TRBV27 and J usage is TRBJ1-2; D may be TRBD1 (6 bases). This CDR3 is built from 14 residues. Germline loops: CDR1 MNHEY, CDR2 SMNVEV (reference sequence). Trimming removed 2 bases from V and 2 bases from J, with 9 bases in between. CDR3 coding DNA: TGTGCCAGCAGTTTAAGGGACACCAACTATGGCTACACCTTC. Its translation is CASSLRDTNYGYTF.

The CDR3 loop is CSVAGIVQNIQYF. CDR3 nucleotides: TGCAGCGTTGCGGGGATAGTACAAAACATTCAGTACTTC. The chain links TRBV29-1 to TRBJ2-4, with a tentative D call TRBD2 (5 bases). Per germline, CDR1 SQVTM and CDR2 ANQGSEA. V dropped 4 bases and J dropped 5 bases, with 12 bases sitting between them. The CDR3 contains 13 residues.

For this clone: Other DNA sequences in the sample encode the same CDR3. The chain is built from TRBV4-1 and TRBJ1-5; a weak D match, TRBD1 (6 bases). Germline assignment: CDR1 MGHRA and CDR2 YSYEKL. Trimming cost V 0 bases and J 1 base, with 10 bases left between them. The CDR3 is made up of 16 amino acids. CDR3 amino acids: CASSQDSGVSNQPQHF. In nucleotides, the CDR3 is TGCGCCAGCAGCCAAGATTCAGGGGTGAGCAATCAGCCCCAGCATTTT.

Here the CDR3 reads CASSERGLEPLNEQFF. CDR3 DNA sequence: TGTGCCAGCAGTGAAAGGGGACTAGAACCCCTCAATGAGCAGTTCTTC. J is TRBJ2-1 and V is TRBV2, with TRBD2 matching 8 bases. CDR1 and CDR2 from the germline V gene are SNHLY and FYNNEI. J gave up 6 bases and V 2 bases, and 9 bases lay outside the gene matches. This CDR3 contains 16 residues.

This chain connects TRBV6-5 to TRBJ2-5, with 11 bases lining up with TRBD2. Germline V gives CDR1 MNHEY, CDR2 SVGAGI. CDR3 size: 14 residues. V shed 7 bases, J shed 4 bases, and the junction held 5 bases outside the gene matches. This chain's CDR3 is CASNILAGVETQYF. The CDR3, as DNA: TGTGCCAGCAATATACTAGCGGGGGTAGAGACCCAGTACTTC.

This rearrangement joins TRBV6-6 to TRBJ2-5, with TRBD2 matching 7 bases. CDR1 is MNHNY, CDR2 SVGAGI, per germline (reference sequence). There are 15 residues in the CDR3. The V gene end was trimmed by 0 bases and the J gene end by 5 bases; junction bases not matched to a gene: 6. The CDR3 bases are TGTGCCAGCAGTTACTCGGGGCTAGCGGCCGAGACCCAGTACTTC. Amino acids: CASSYSGLAAETQYF.

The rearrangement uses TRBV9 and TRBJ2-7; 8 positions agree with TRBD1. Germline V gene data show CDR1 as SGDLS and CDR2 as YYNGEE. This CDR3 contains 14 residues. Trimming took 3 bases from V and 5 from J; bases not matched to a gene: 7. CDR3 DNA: TGTGCCAGCAGCGAGGGGGCAGGGGGCCACGAGCAGTACTTC. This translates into CASSEGAGGHEQYF.

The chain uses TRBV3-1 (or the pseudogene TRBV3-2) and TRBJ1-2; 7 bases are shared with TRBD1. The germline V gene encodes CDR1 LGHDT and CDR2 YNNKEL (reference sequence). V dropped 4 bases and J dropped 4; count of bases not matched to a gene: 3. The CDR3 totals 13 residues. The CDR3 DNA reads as TGTGCCAGCAGCCGACAGGGCCTCTATGGCTACACCTTC. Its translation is CASSRQGLYGYTF.

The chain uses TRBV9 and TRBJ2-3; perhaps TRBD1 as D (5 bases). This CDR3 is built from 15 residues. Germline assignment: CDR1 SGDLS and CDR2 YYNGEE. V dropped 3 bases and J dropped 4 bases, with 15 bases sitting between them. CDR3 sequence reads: CASSAGPTGADTQYF. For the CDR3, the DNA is TGTGCCAGCAGCGCAGGGCCGACCGGCGCAGATACGCAGTATTTT.

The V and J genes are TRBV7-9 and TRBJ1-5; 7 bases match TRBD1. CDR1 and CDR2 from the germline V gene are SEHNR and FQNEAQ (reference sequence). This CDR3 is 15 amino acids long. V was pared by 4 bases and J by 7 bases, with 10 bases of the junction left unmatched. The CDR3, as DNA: TGTGCCAGCAGCTCGACAGGGTATCGAACCCAGCCCCAGCATTTT. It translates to CASSSTGYRTQPQHF.

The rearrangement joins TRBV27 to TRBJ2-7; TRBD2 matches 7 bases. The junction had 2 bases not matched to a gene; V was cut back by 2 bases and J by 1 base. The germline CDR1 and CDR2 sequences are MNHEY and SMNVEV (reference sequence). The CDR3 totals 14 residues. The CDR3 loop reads CASSLGRGSYEQYF. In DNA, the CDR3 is TGTGCCAGCAGTTTAGGGAGGGGTTCCTACGAGCAGTACTTC.

CDR3 sequence reads: CATSRVAGSYEQYF. The CDR3 DNA follows: TGTGCCACCAGCAGAGTTGCCGGTTCCTACGAGCAGTACTTC. J is TRBJ2-7 and V is TRBV15; D not resolved. Germline CDR1 is LNHNV and CDR2 is YYDKDF (reference sequence). The CDR3 runs 14 residues. Trimming cost V 1 base and J 1 base, with 8 bases left between them.

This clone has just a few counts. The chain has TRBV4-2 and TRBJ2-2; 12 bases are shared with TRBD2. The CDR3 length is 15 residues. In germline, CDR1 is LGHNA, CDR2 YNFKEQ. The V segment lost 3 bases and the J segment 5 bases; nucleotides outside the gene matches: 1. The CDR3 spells CASSHTSGGTGELFF. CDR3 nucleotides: TGTGCCAGCAGCCACACTAGCGGGGGGACCGGGGAGCTGTTTTTT.

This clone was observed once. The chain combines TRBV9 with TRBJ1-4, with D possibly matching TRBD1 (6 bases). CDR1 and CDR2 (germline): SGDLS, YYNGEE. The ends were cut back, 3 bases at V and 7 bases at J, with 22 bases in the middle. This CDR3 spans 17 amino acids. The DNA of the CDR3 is TGTGCCAGCAGCGGAGACCCCCCCGGGACACGAACTGAAAAACTGTTTTTT. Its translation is CASSGDPPGTRTEKLFF.

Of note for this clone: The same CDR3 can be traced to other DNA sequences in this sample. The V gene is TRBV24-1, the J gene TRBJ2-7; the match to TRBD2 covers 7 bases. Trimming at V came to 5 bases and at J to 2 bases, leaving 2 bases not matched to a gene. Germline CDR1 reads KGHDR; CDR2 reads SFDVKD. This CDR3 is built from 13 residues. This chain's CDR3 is CATSGGGAYEQYF. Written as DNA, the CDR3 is TGTGCCACCAGTGGGGGAGGGGCCTACGAGCAGTACTTC.

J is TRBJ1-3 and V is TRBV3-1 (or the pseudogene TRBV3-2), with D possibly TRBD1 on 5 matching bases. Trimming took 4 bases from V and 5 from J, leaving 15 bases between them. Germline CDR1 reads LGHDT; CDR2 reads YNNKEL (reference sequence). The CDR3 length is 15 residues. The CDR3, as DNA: TGTGCCAGCAGCCTCAGGCAGGGATCGAGAAACACCATATATTTT. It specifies CASSLRQGSRNTIYF.

The CDR3 reads CASSSADRVNSPLHF. In DNA, the CDR3 is TGTGCCAGCAGCTCTGCTGACAGGGTTAATTCACCCCTCCACTTT. The chain couples TRBV7-2 to TRBJ1-6, with TRBD1 identical over 7 bases. J gave up 6 bases and V 4 bases, and 6 bases lay outside the gene matches. The CDR3 has 15 amino acids. Germline CDR1 and CDR2: SGHTA and FQGNSA.